This entry lists 30 T cell receptor beta chains sequenced from one sample in a study of control samples from healthy donors and cancer patients. This table comes from immunoSEQ multiplex PCR, and its TCRdb copy is limited to in-frame clones, with some not included. Here the sample spans some 70,000 clones, under 85% being singletons. The material sequenced was blood. These receptor sequences come from a man in his fifties or sixties in good health.

The chain carries TRBV6-5 and TRBJ1-6; D is undetermined. V gave up 1 base and J gave up 6 bases, with 13 bases separating them. CDR3 length: 16 amino acids. CDR1 and CDR2 from the germline V gene are MNHEY and SVGAGI. CDR3 residues: CASSYFPGPGNSPLHF. CDR3 sequence (DNA): TGTGCCAGCAGTTACTTCCCCGGACCCGGTAATTCACCCCTCCACTTT.

The V call is TRBV27, the J call TRBJ2-7; D is unresolved. The CDR3 covers 10 residues. Per germline, CDR1 MNHEY and CDR2 SMNVEV (reference sequence). V lost 7 bases to trimming and J lost 3 bases, with 4 bases between them. The CDR3 sequence is CASKNYEQYF. The CDR3 DNA follows: TGTGCCAGCAAAAACTACGAGCAGTACTTC.

V gene TRBV7-2 combines with J gene TRBJ2-3, with 7 bases that match TRBD2. The length of the CDR3 is 15 residues. The V gene's germline CDR1 is SGHTA and CDR2 FQGNSA. V was pared by 4 bases and J by 2 bases, with 6 bases of the junction left unmatched. CDR3 DNA sequence: TGTGCCAGCAGCTCCGAAGCGGGACTCACAGATACGCAGTATTTT. Its translation is CASSSEAGLTDTQYF. The full variable domain, with the rest looked up from reference TRBV7-2 and TRBJ2-3, is GAGVSQSPSNKVTEKGKDVELRCDPISGHTALYWYRQSLGQGLEFLIYFQGNSAPDKSGLPSDRFSAERTGGSVSTLTIQRTQQEDSAVYLCASSSEAGLTDTQYFGPGTRLTVL.

This chain links TRBV4-1 with TRBJ2-1; 7 positions match TRBD1. CDR3 length: 16 amino acids. V dropped 4 bases and J dropped 3; count of bases not matched to a gene: 9. Germline assignment: CDR1 MGHRA and CDR2 YSYEKL. The CDR3 spells CASSPLLRQGYNEQFF. In nucleotides, the CDR3 is TGCGCCAGCAGCCCCCTCCTGCGACAGGGCTACAATGAGCAGTTCTTC.

V and J are TRBV28 and TRBJ2-7; the match to TRBD2 covers 13 bases. This CDR3 has 16 amino acids. V lost 1 base, J lost 4 bases, and 4 bases stayed unmatched. Per germline, CDR1 MDHEN and CDR2 SYDVKM. The CDR3 coding sequence is TGTGCCAGCAGTTTATCTGGGACTAGCGGGAAATACGAGCAGTACTTC. Protein: CASSLSGTSGKYEQYF.

The table lists this clone with a count of one. The J gene is TRBJ2-1, the V gene TRBV29-1; 10 nucleotides agree with TRBD1. Germline V gene lookup returns CDR1 SQVTM and CDR2 ANQGSEA. The CDR3 has 14 residues. V shed 3 bases, J shed 6 bases, and the junction held 5 bases outside the gene matches. CDR3 sequence: CSVDRRDRGNEQFF. The DNA for the CDR3 is TGCAGCGTTGACCGCCGGGACAGGGGCAATGAGCAGTTCTTC.

V usage is TRBV5-1 and J usage is TRBJ1-6; tentative D call: TRBD1 (5 bases). Per germline, CDR1 SGHRS and CDR2 YFSETQ. V lost 2 bases to trimming and J lost 9 bases, with 12 bases between them. The CDR3 length is 14 residues. The CDR3 DNA reads TGCGCCAGCAGCTTTAAGGCAGACAGTTCACCCCTCCACTTT. Protein sequence: CASSFKADSSPLHF.

As DNA, the CDR3 is TGTGCCAGCAGCCCCTATGGACAGAGGATGGGCTATGGCTACACCTTC. This gives the protein CASSPYGQRMGYGYTF. The V call is TRBV3-1 (or the pseudogene TRBV3-2), the J call TRBJ1-2; a weak D match, TRBD1 (6 bases). V was pared by 4 bases and J by 4 bases, with 19 bases between. This CDR3 comprises 16 residues. Germline V gene sequence: CDR1 LGHDT, CDR2 YNNKEL (reference sequence).

The chain employs TRBV2 and TRBJ1-3; D perhaps matches TRBD1 (5 bases). V was shortened by 4 bases and J by 2 bases, with 12 bases between the two germline ends. Germline-derived CDR1 and CDR2 are SNHLY and FYNNEI. CDR3 size: 15 residues. CDR3 DNA: TGTGCCAGCAGTGCAGGACAAAACGCTGGAAACACCATATATTTT. It translates to CASSAGQNAGNTIYF.

The chain has TRBV7-8 and TRBJ2-6, with D possibly being TRBD2 (5 bases). This CDR3 contains 18 residues. Germline CDR1 SGHVS, CDR2 FQNEAQ. The ends were cut back, 5 bases at V and 0 bases at J, with 17 bases in the middle. The CDR3 region is CASSPVGVDFSGANVLTF. DNA for the CDR3: TGTGCCAGCAGCCCTGTGGGAGTCGATTTCTCTGGGGCCAACGTCCTGACTTTC.

The chain combines TRBV10-3 with TRBJ2-3, with 10 bases lining up with TRBD1. The CDR3 spans 13 residues. V shed 6 bases, J shed 11 bases, and the junction held 8 bases outside the gene matches. Germline lookup yields CDR1 ENHRY and CDR2 SYGVKD. CDR3 nucleotide sequence: TGTGCCATCAGCGGGACAGGGGAGAATAGGCAGTATTTT. As protein: CAISGTGENRQYF.

The rearrangement uses TRBV7-9 and TRBJ1-1; D unresolved. The CDR3 runs 16 residues. The germline CDR1 and CDR2 sequences are SEHNR and FQNEAQ (reference sequence). Trimming took 7 bases from V and 1 from J, leaving 19 bases between them. CDR3 in DNA: TGTGCCAGCACCAAAGGGTTGGGGATGGGGAACACTGAAGCTTTCTTT. This translates into CASTKGLGMGNTEAFF.

The chain recombines TRBV9 with TRBJ2-7, with 11 bases identical to TRBD2. The J segment lost 4 bases and the V segment lost 4 bases, leaving 7 bases of the junction unmatched. The germline V gene has CDR1 SGDLS and CDR2 YYNGEE. This CDR3 has 15 amino acids. DNA for the CDR3: TGTGCCAGCAGCCCCGAGGCTAGCGGGAGGTACGAGCAGTACTTC. Encoded protein: CASSPEASGRYEQYF.

The V gene is TRBV28, the J gene TRBJ1-4; weak D call: TRBD1 (5 bases). The germline gives CDR1 MDHEN, CDR2 SYDVKM. The CDR3 is 14 residues long. Trimming removed 8 bases from V and 2 bases from J, with 12 bases in between. The CDR3 loop is CASLSGPTNEKLFF. In DNA, the CDR3 is TGTGCCAGCCTATCGGGGCCCACTAATGAAAAACTGTTTTTT.

This chain connects TRBV18 to TRBJ1-3; D is unresolved. Trimming shortened V by 3 bases and J by 7 bases, and 10 bases separated the two germline ends. The germline V gene encodes CDR1 KGHSH and CDR2 LQKENI. The length of the CDR3 is 13 residues. The CDR3 is CASSPRGWNTIYF. CDR3 sequence (DNA): TGTGCCAGCTCACCCCGAGGGTGGAACACCATATATTTT.

V and J are TRBV9 and TRBJ2-3; 7 positions agree with TRBD1. CDR1 is SGDLS, CDR2 YYNGEE, per germline. J was trimmed by 4 bases and V by 1 base; bases with no gene match: 0. The CDR3 has 13 amino acids. CDR3 sequence: CASSVQGADTQYF. DNA of the CDR3: TGTGCCAGCAGCGTACAGGGGGCAGATACGCAGTATTTT.

V usage is TRBV7-2 and J usage is TRBJ1-5; 7 positions match TRBD1. This CDR3 has 17 residues. CDR1 and CDR2 from the germline V gene are SGHTA and FQGNSA. V trimming: 5 bases; J trimming: 0 bases; junction bases outside the gene matches: 10. The CDR3 spells CASSPTEGAPSNQPQHF. The CDR3 DNA reads as TGTGCCAGCAGCCCAACGGAGGGGGCCCCTAGCAATCAGCCCCAGCATTTT. Filled out from reference TRBV7-2 and TRBJ1-5, the complete variable domain reads GAGVSQSPSNKVTEKGKDVELRCDPISGHTALYWYRQSLGQGLEFLIYFQGNSAPDKSGLPSDRFSAERTGGSVSTLTIQRTQQEDSAVYLCASSPTEGAPSNQPQHFGDGTRLSIL.

The J gene is TRBJ2-7, the V gene TRBV28; a possible D gene is TRBD2 (6 bases). Germline V CDR1 and CDR2: MDHEN, SYDVKM. This CDR3 contains 13 residues. The V gene lost 7 bases and the J gene lost 6 bases, with 16 bases spanning the gap. CDR3 protein: CASNVPRRGEQYF. In DNA, the CDR3 is TGTGCCAGCAATGTGCCGCGGCGGGGCGAGCAGTACTTC.

This chain connects TRBV5-6 to TRBJ1-1, with D perhaps matching TRBD1 (6 bases). With 2 bases removed from V and 1 base from J, the gap between germline ends came to 9 bases. CDR1 and CDR2 from the germline V gene are SGHDT and YYEEEE. This CDR3 has 14 residues. CDR3 loop: CASSFRGANTEAFF. The CDR3 DNA follows: TGTGCCAGCAGCTTCCGGGGGGCGAACACTGAAGCTTTCTTT. Using reference TRBV5-6 and TRBJ1-1 for the parts outside the CDR3, the full variable domain is DAGVTQSPTHLIKTRGQQVTLRCSPKSGHDTVSWYQQALGQGPQFIFQYYEEEERQRGNFPDRFSGHQFPNYSSELNVNALLLGDSALYLCASSFRGANTEAFFGQGTRLTVV.

CDR3 nucleotide sequence: TGTGCCAGCAGTGCCTGGACGGGACTAGCGGAAAGTAGCGAGCAGTACTTC. Translating it yields CASSAWTGLAESSEQYF. V is TRBV25-1 and J is TRBJ2-7; 11 bases line up with TRBD2. The germline CDR1 and CDR2 sequences are MGHDK and SYGVNS. The V segment lost 4 bases and the J segment 6 bases; nucleotides outside the gene matches: 14. This CDR3 contains 17 residues.

This clone was counted between two and nine times. This chain uses TRBV16 with TRBJ2-3, with 10 bases fitting TRBD2. The ends lost 5 bases at V and 5 bases at J; junction bases unmatched: 10. The CDR3 length is 16 residues. The germline V gene encodes CDR1 KGHSY and CDR2 FQNENV. The CDR3 protein is CASSYASGSSVDTQYF. Here the CDR3 DNA reads TGTGCCAGCAGCTACGCTAGCGGGAGTAGCGTAGATACGCAGTATTTT.

The chain carries TRBV5-6 and TRBJ2-2; D gene uncertain. Trimming removed 1 base at V and 2 bases at J, with 12 bases between. The CDR3 is 16 amino acids. CDR1 and CDR2 from the germline V gene are SGHDT and YYEEEE. The CDR3 loop is CASSLFHTVNTGELFF. The CDR3 DNA reads TGTGCCAGCAGCTTGTTTCACACCGTTAACACCGGGGAGCTGTTTTTT.

The V and J genes are TRBV6-6 and TRBJ2-3; D is unresolved. In germline, CDR1 is MNHNY, CDR2 SVGAGI (reference sequence). Trimming stripped 3 bases from V and 2 bases from J, with 9 bases between. CDR3 length: 14 residues. The CDR3 loop reads CASSYGDSTDTQYF. CDR3 nucleotide sequence: TGTGCCAGCAGTTATGGGGATTCCACAGATACGCAGTATTTT.

The chain carries TRBV7-9 and TRBJ2-1; 11 bases align to TRBD2. CDR3 length equals 15 residues. The junction had 9 bases not matched to a gene; V was cut back by 5 bases and J by 9 bases. CDR1 is SEHNR and CDR2 is FQNEAQ in the germline V gene (reference sequence). The CDR3: CASSPRTSGRVEQFF. The CDR3 DNA reads TGTGCCAGCAGCCCGAGGACTAGCGGGCGGGTTGAGCAGTTCTTC.

This clone was recorded a few times. The genes are TRBV9 and TRBJ2-3; 13 nucleotides align to TRBD2. The V segment lost 3 bases and the J segment 0 bases; nucleotides outside the gene matches: 7. The CDR3 has 18 residues. The germline gives CDR1 SGDLS, CDR2 YYNGEE. The DNA of the CDR3 is TGTGCCAGCAGCGGGACTAGCGGGAGCTCCTCTAGCACAGATACGCAGTATTTT. It codes for CASSGTSGSSSSTDTQYF.

V gene TRBV28 combines with J gene TRBJ1-4; tentatively, D is TRBD1 (5 bases). The CDR3 is 15 amino acids. The V and J ends lost 6 bases and 5 bases respectively, with 16 bases between them. The V gene's germline CDR1 is MDHEN and CDR2 SYDVKM. CDR3 DNA sequence: TGTGCCAGCAGACGGCTTGACCAGGGAAATGAAAAACTGTTTTTT. Protein: CASRRLDQGNEKLFF.

The chain joins TRBV20-1 to TRBJ2-5; D call uncertain. V was cut by 6 bases and J by 10 bases, with 15 bases left in between. The CDR3 sequence is 11 residues long. Germline CDR1 reads DFQATT; CDR2 reads SNEGSKA (reference sequence). DNA for the CDR3: TGCAGTGCCGGAAAGGTTGAGGTCCAGTACTTC. The encoded protein is CSAGKVEVQYF.

V is TRBV6-6 and J is TRBJ2-3; D uncertain. V shed 2 bases and J shed 4 bases, with 13 bases lying between them. Germline lookup yields CDR1 MNHNY and CDR2 SVGAGI (reference sequence). This CDR3 spans 15 amino acids. The CDR3 sequence: CASSYVVTTPDTQYF. CDR3 coding DNA: TGTGCCAGCAGTTACGTGGTTACGACCCCAGATACGCAGTATTTT.

A single count supports this clone. The V and J genes are TRBV24-1 and TRBJ2-5; TRBD1 matches at 7 bases. Germline CDR1 KGHDR, CDR2 SFDVKD. After removal of 3 bases from V and 3 bases from J, the junction contained 9 bases not matched to a gene. The CDR3 runs 16 residues. The DNA of the CDR3 is TGTGCCACCAGTGATGCGACAGGGAACGGAGAAGAGACCCAGTACTTC. Its translation: CATSDATGNGEETQYF.

This sequence joins TRBV19 and TRBJ1-1; D not certain. From germline, CDR1 is LNHDA and CDR2 SQIVND (reference sequence). This CDR3 comprises 14 residues. V lost 4 bases and J lost 7, with 16 bases in between. The CDR3 loop reads CASSRSVRTNEAFF. The CDR3 region has the DNA TGTGCCAGTAGTAGATCTGTTCGGACGAATGAAGCTTTCTTT.